These 27 T cell receptor beta chains were sequenced from one sample in a study of T cell repertoires in cytomegalovirus infection. TCRdb ran MiXCR on the reads and lists one entry per CDR3 protein. The data hold about 50,000 distinct CDR3 sequences, with around 20% observed a single time. No antigen is known for these receptors. The specimen comprised CD8+ T cells from cultured PBMCs, sampled from culture after CMV antigen stimulation. The receptors come from a human donor in good health (CMV status not recorded). Some clones in this sample may be carry-over from other donors' samples.

V and J are TRBV4-1 and TRBJ2-1, with no clear D. The V end was cut by 0 bases, the J end by 3 bases, with 9 bases between. From germline, CDR1 is MGHRA and CDR2 YSYEKL. The CDR3 has 15 residues. The DNA of the CDR3 is TGCGCCAGCAGCCAAGAATTTCTTTACTACAATGAGCAGTTCTTC. Amino acids: CASSQEFLYYNEQFF.

This clonotype was counted between two and nine times. The chain employs TRBV5-6 and TRBJ2-3, with D uncertain. This CDR3 comprises 12 residues. V was trimmed by 5 bases and J by 3 bases, leaving 7 bases between them. Germline CDR1 and CDR2: SGHDT and YYEEEE. CDR3 protein: CASRSGTDTQYF. Here the CDR3 DNA reads TGTGCCAGCAGATCCGGTACAGATACGCAGTATTTT.

This chain links TRBV4-1 with TRBJ1-2, with no clear D. V shed 4 bases and J shed 7 bases, with 16 bases lying between them. CDR3 length: 14 amino acids. The germline CDR1 and CDR2 sequences are MGHRA and YSYEKL. The CDR3 nucleotides are TGCGCCAGCAGCCTTCCGGGCACCGCCACTGGCTACACCTTC. This gives the protein CASSLPGTATGYTF.

The J gene is TRBJ2-7, the V gene TRBV4-2; D possibly corresponds to TRBD2 (6 bases). Per the germline V gene, CDR1 is LGHNA and CDR2 is YNFKEQ. This CDR3 comprises 15 residues. The V gene lost 7 bases and the J gene lost 5 bases, with 21 bases spanning the gap. The CDR3 sequence is CASTPETGVANEQYF. In nucleotides, the CDR3 is TGTGCCAGCACCCCTGAGACGGGGGTCGCGAACGAGCAGTACTTC.

J is TRBJ2-7 and V is TRBV6-2 or TRBV6-3; D is unclear. The germline CDR1 and CDR2 sequences are MNHEY and SVGEGT. CDR3 length: 18 residues. V lost 0 bases and J 3 bases, leaving 21 bases between the germline ends. The CDR3 is CASSYSRNQGVRSYEQYF. The CDR3 nucleotides are TGTGCCAGCAGTTACTCGAGAAATCAAGGAGTCAGGAGCTACGAGCAGTACTTC.

J is TRBJ2-3 and V is TRBV7-8, with unresolved D. This CDR3 contains 15 residues. Trimming took off 4 bases at V and 1 base at J, with 12 bases between the two ends. Germline CDR1 reads SGHVS; CDR2 reads FQNEAQ. The CDR3 DNA sequence: TGTGCCAGCAGCTGGTACCCCGGCGGCACAGATACGCAGTATTTT. Its translation: CASSWYPGGTDTQYF. Supplemented by reference TRBV7-8 and TRBJ2-3, the full variable domain reads GAGVSQSPRYKVAKRGQDVALRCDPISGHVSLFWYQQALGQGPEFLTYFQNEAQLDKSGLPSDRFFAERPEGSVSTLKIQRTQQEDSAVYLCASSWYPGGTDTQYFGPGTRLTVL.

This clonotype turned up a few times. The V call is TRBV15, the J call TRBJ1-1; no reliable D call. Trimming stripped 3 bases from V and 5 bases from J, with 28 bases between. Germline CDR1 LNHNV, CDR2 YYDKDF (reference sequence). The CDR3 runs to 19 residues. The CDR3 is CATSSDFITRVGFRTEAFF. CDR3 nucleotides: TGTGCCACCAGCAGCGACTTCATAACGCGGGTCGGGTTTAGAACTGAAGCTTTCTTT.

The chain couples TRBV7-9 to TRBJ2-5; maybe TRBD2 (6 bases). Trimming stripped 4 bases from V and 2 bases from J, with 8 bases between. This CDR3 is 13 amino acids long. CDR1 and CDR2 from the germline V gene are SEHNR and FQNEAQ (reference sequence). CDR3 sequence: CASSSDYQETQYF. DNA of the CDR3: TGTGCCAGCAGCTCGGACTATCAAGAGACCCAGTACTTC. Supplemented by reference TRBV7-9 and TRBJ2-5, the full variable domain reads DTGVSQNPRHKITKRGQNVTFRCDPISEHNRLYWYRQTLGQGPEFLTYFQNEAQLEKSRLLSDRFSAERPKGSFSTLEIQRTEQGDSAMYLCASSSDYQETQYFGPGTRLLVL.

CDR3 loop: CASSLPDRGGLGLRTEAFF. The CDR3 nucleotides are TGTGCCAGCAGCTTACCCGACAGGGGGGGTCTGGGGTTAAGGACTGAAGCTTTCTTT. V is TRBV7-2 and J is TRBJ1-1; 9 nucleotides align to TRBD1. Germline-derived CDR1 and CDR2 are SGHTA and FQGNSA. The CDR3 runs 19 residues. V gave up 2 bases and J gave up 5 bases; unmatched junction bases: 18.

The chain has TRBV7-8 and TRBJ1-4, with D tentatively TRBD1 (6 bases). CDR1 is SGHVS, CDR2 FQNEAQ, per germline. The CDR3 covers 14 residues. V lost 5 bases and J lost 7, with 14 bases in between. The CDR3 loop is CASSQDSAGEKLFF. The CDR3 DNA is TGTGCCAGCAGCCAGGACAGTGCAGGTGAAAAACTGTTTTTT. Complete variable domain (other parts from reference TRBV7-8 and TRBJ1-4): GAGVSQSPRYKVAKRGQDVALRCDPISGHVSLFWYQQALGQGPEFLTYFQNEAQLDKSGLPSDRFFAERPEGSVSTLKIQRTQQEDSAVYLCASSQDSAGEKLFFGSGTQLSVL.

The chain links TRBV12-3 or TRBV12-4 to TRBJ1-1; 7 positions match TRBD1. The CDR3 runs 15 residues. Trimming at V came to 5 bases and at J to 0 bases, leaving 6 bases not matched to a gene. The CDR3 loop is CASSRRQGMNTEAFF. CDR3 DNA: TGTGCCAGCAGTCGCAGACAGGGAATGAACACTGAAGCTTTCTTT.

The CDR3 nucleotides are TGCGCCAGCAGCCCCCCAGGGGCGGACACTGAAGCTTTCTTT. Translating gives CASSPPGADTEAFF. The J gene is TRBJ1-1, the V gene TRBV4-1; tentatively, D is TRBD1 (6 bases). V dropped 4 bases and J dropped 3 bases, with 12 bases sitting between them. The germline CDR1 and CDR2 sequences are MGHRA and YSYEKL. The CDR3 loop spans 14 amino acids.

The chain joins TRBV28 to TRBJ2-5, with a weak D call TRBD1 (6 bases). This CDR3 has 14 residues. V was pared by 3 bases and J by 3 bases, with 11 bases between. Germline values: CDR1 MDHEN, CDR2 SYDVKM. The CDR3 reads CASSFGQYKETQYF. In DNA form, the CDR3 reads TGTGCCAGCAGTTTTGGACAGTATAAAGAGACCCAGTACTTC.

The gene calls are TRBV15 and TRBJ2-7; D might be TRBD1 or TRBD2, each matching 5 bases. This CDR3 has 12 amino acids. V was pared by 5 bases and J by 3 bases, with 8 bases between. Germline CDR1 is LNHNV and CDR2 is YYDKDF (reference sequence). This CDR3 reads CATSEGYYEQYF. In DNA, the CDR3 is TGTGCCACCAGCGAGGGGTACTACGAGCAGTACTTC.

This chain connects TRBV20-1 to TRBJ2-7, with D possibly TRBD1 on 5 matching bases. The CDR3 has 15 amino acids. V was clipped by 0 bases and J by 2 bases, with 14 bases between them. CDR1 is DFQATT and CDR2 is SNEGSKA in the germline V gene (reference sequence). Here the CDR3 reads CSARDSDDRPYEQYF. The CDR3 DNA is TGCAGTGCTAGAGATTCTGACGACAGACCCTACGAGCAGTACTTC.

This clonotype was observed a handful of times. V gene TRBV23-1 combines with J gene TRBJ2-5; 7 positions agree with TRBD1. TRBV23-1 falls under the ORF class, with uncertain function. V lost 0 bases, J lost 2 bases, and 6 bases stayed unmatched. This CDR3 has 16 amino acids. In DNA form, the CDR3 reads TGCGCCAGCAGTCAATCCGGGACAGATGTACAAGAGACCCAGTACTTC. Encoded protein: CASSQSGTDVQETQYF.

The chain combines TRBV12-3 or TRBV12-4 with TRBJ2-1, with D unresolved. Trimming left V 2 bases short and J 6 bases short, with 2 bases between. There are 11 residues in the CDR3. This CDR3 is CASSLINEQFF. The CDR3 DNA follows: TGTGCCAGCAGTTTAATCAATGAGCAGTTCTTC.

As concerns this clonotype: One junction end does not reproduce the germline sequence, and a read error may be involved. V usage is TRBV6-2 or TRBV6-3 and J usage is TRBJ1-1; D uncertain. Germline V gives CDR1 MNHEY, CDR2 SVGEGT. CDR3 length: 14 amino acids. CDR3 sequence (DNA): TGTGCCCGCAGTTACGGTTCTGCGGGCACTGAAGCTTTCTTT. It translates to CARSYGSAGTEAFF.

The rearrangement links TRBV7-9 to TRBJ2-3; perhaps TRBD1 as D (6 bases). Germline-derived CDR1 and CDR2 are SEHNR and FQNEAQ (reference sequence). The CDR3 loop spans 16 amino acids. The V end was cut by 5 bases, the J end by 0 bases, with 15 bases between. The CDR3 sequence is CASSPEAGASTDTQYF. The CDR3 DNA follows: TGTGCCAGCAGCCCCGAGGCAGGGGCAAGCACAGATACGCAGTATTTT.

In its sample, this clonotype was seen a few times. The chain carries TRBV7-9 and TRBJ1-1, with D perhaps TRBD1 (6 bases). The CDR3 has 13 amino acids. Germline CDR1 SEHNR, CDR2 FQNEAQ (reference sequence). V lost 7 bases to trimming and J lost 7 bases, with 16 bases between them. CDR3 DNA: TGTGCCAGCACCGGGGAAGGACAGATTGAAGCTTTCTTT. Protein sequence: CASTGEGQIEAFF.

This chain joins TRBV7-8 and TRBJ2-3; D is unresolved. The V end lost 1 base, the J end lost 8 bases, and 16 bases lay between the germline ends. CDR1 and CDR2 from the germline V gene are SGHVS and FQNEAQ. The CDR3 consists of 15 residues. The CDR3, as DNA: TGTGCCAGCAGCTTAGGAGACGGTGGGAAGGGTACGCAGTATTTT. Translating it yields CASSLGDGGKGTQYF. The variable domain in full, with the rest retrieved from reference TRBV7-8 and TRBJ2-3, is GAGVSQSPRYKVAKRGQDVALRCDPISGHVSLFWYQQALGQGPEFLTYFQNEAQLDKSGLPSDRFFAERPEGSVSTLKIQRTQQEDSAVYLCASSLGDGGKGTQYFGPGTRLTVL.

This clonotype was observed a few times. V is TRBV7-2 and J is TRBJ1-6; 9 nucleotides line up with TRBD1. The CDR3 consists of 16 residues. With V trimmed by 5 bases and J by 4 bases, 6 bases remained unmatched. Germline assignment: CDR1 SGHTA and CDR2 FQGNSA. The CDR3 spells CASSRGTGYYNSPLHF. The CDR3 nucleotides read TGTGCCAGCAGCCGTGGGACAGGGTATTATAATTCACCCCTCCACTTT.

This clonotype was counted only a few times. The rearrangement links TRBV28 to TRBJ2-1; the match to TRBD1 covers 11 bases. Per germline, CDR1 MDHEN and CDR2 SYDVKM. The CDR3 extends over 15 amino acids. Unmatched junction bases numbered 8, after V lost 6 bases and J lost 7 bases. The CDR3 bases are TGTGCCAGCAGCGACCGGGACAGGGGGTGGAATGAGCAGTTCTTC. This codes for CASSDRDRGWNEQFF.

The chain links TRBV7-2 to TRBJ1-1; weak D call: TRBD1 (6 bases). The CDR3 has 16 amino acids. With 1 base removed from V and 1 base from J, the gap between germline ends came to 13 bases. CDR1 is SGHTA, CDR2 FQGNSA, per germline. In DNA, the CDR3 is TGTGCCAGCAGCTTAGATCTGGGCAGGGGGAACACTGAAGCTTTCTTT. Translated, it gives CASSLDLGRGNTEAFF.

This clonotype was seen more than once but under ten times. The chain combines TRBV4-1 with TRBJ2-1; D gene unclear. Germline CDR1 reads MGHRA; CDR2 reads YSYEKL. V dropped 3 bases and J dropped 5 bases, with 5 bases sitting between them. The CDR3 contains 12 residues. CDR3 in amino acids: CASSQGNNEQFF. The DNA for the CDR3 is TGCGCCAGCAGCCAGGGTAACAATGAGCAGTTCTTC.

This clonotype has a handful of counts. V gene TRBV4-3 combines with J gene TRBJ2-2; D is ambiguous. Deletions cut 2 bases from V and 6 bases from J, with 10 bases between. Germline loops: CDR1 LGHNA, CDR2 YSLEER. The CDR3 has 14 amino acids. The chain's CDR3 is CASSQLLKPGELFF. The CDR3 nucleotides read TGCGCCAGCAGCCAACTACTCAAACCCGGGGAGCTGTTTTTT.

This clonotype was counted between two and nine times. This sequence joins TRBV5-5 and TRBJ1-1; D not certain. The V end lost 4 bases, the J end lost 5 bases, and 9 bases lay between the germline ends. This CDR3 is built from 12 residues. CDR1 SGHKS and CDR2 YYEKEE come from the germline V gene (reference sequence). The CDR3 nucleotides read TGTGCCAGCAGCCCCGGGCAGACTGAAGCTTTCTTT. Translation gives CASSPGQTEAFF.